This record looks at one T cell receptor beta chain sequence and its context. This record belongs to a study of blood T cell repertoires in COVID-19. Looked up from germline, CDR1 is SQVTM and CDR2 is ANQGSEA. This CDR3 contains 15 residues. V trimming: 5 bases; J trimming: 3 bases; junction bases outside the gene matches: 8. Seattle's enrolled individuals joined amid active infection and were then monitored longitudinally. The repertoire was sequenced with immunoSEQ multiplex PCR; TCRdb's copy has only in-frame clones and lacks some. Of 200,000 to 300,000 clones listed, more than 85% are singletons. The chain combines TRBV29-1 with TRBJ1-5; 9 nucleotides align to TRBD1. Sequencing was carried out using peripheral blood. The clonotype was recovered from a person aged 18-35 years with COVID-19, enrolled during active disease. The CDR3 nucleotides read TGCAGCGTTTCGACCGGGACAGGGTTCAATCAGCCCCAGCATTTT. Its protein is CSVSTGTGFNQPQHF. The full variable domain, its missing parts supplied by reference TRBV29-1 and TRBJ1-5, is SAVISQKPSRDICQRGTSLTIQCQVDSQVTMMFWYRQQPGQSLTLIATANQGSEATYESGFVIDKFPISRPNLTFSTLTVSNMSPEDSSIYLCSVSTGTGFNQPQHFGDGTRLSIL.